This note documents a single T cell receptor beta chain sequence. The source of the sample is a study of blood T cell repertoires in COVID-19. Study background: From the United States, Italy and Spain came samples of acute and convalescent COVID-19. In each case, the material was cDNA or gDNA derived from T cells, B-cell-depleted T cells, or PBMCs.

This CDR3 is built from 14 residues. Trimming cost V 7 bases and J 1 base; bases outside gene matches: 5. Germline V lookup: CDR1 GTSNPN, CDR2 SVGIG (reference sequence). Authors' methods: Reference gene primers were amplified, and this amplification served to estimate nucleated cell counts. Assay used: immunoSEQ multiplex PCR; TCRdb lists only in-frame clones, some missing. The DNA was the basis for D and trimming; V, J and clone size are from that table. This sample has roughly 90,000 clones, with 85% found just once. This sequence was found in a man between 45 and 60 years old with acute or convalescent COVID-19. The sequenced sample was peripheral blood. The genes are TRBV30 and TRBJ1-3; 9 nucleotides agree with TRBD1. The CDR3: CALDRGTSGNTIYF. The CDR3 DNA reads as TGTGCCTTGGACAGGGGAACTTCTGGAAACACCATATATTTT.